This T cell receptor beta chain comes out of a study of T cell repertoires in aging, cancer and after chemotherapy. The study, taken as a whole, reports: Rebound thymic output was suggested by rising median generation probability during chemotherapy in each cancer cohort. In healthy donors, age-related TCR diversity loss mainly reflected lost richness.

The CDR3 contains 13 residues. Germline loops: CDR1 DFQATT, CDR2 SNEGSKA (reference sequence). Peripheral blood genomic DNA, not sorted cells or RNA, was the template. Multiplex touch-down PCR with TRB-A/B primers amplified rearranged V-D-J TRB sequences. TCRdb recomputed calls from the multiplex PCR reads with MiXCR, one row per CDR3 protein. The sample gives 7,000 to 8,500 distinct CDR3 sequences, roughly half of which show up once; roughly 4% is in the top ten. This clonotype was counted between two and nine times. The antigen is not known. At one end, the junction sequence differs from germline, possibly due to a read error.

Specimen: blood. This sequence was found in a human donor with a solid tumor. This rearrangement joins TRBV20-1 to TRBJ1-2; 10 bases align to TRBD1. The CDR3 DNA reads as TGCAGTGCTGGAGACAGGGGGCCGTATGGCTACACCTTC. Amino acids: CSAGDRGPYGYTF.